Below are 12 T cell receptor beta chains sequenced from a single sample in a study of cytomegalovirus exposure and HLA in healthy donors. PCR employed 60 Vbeta and 13 Jbeta primers. Clones were read by immunoSEQ multiplex PCR, and TCRdb kept only the in-frame ones, dropping some. The sample shows about 190,000 clones, roughly four fifths of them seen only once. Sequencing used PBMCs. The receptors were gathered from a woman between 25 and 40 years old in good health and CMV-seropositive.

The chain uses TRBV6-5 and TRBJ1-1; D is ambiguous. The CDR3 has 15 amino acids. The ends were cut back, 5 bases at V and 3 bases at J, with 16 bases in the middle. In germline, CDR1 is MNHEY, CDR2 SVGAGI. The CDR3 DNA reads TGTGCCAGCAGTGCCCTCGGACGGGAGGACACTGAAGCTTTCTTT. Its protein product is CASSALGREDTEAFF.

V and J are TRBV10-2 and TRBJ2-5; D call uncertain. The J call could be wrong; TRBJ2-7 is a better fit for the DNA end. Germline V gene lookup returns CDR1 WSHSY and CDR2 SAAADI. This CDR3 is 13 amino acids long. The CDR3 nucleotides read TGCGCCAGCAGTGAGTGGGGCTCCTACGAGCAGTACTTC. Amino acids: CASSEWGSYEQYF.

This clone was seen a few times. V is TRBV9 and J is TRBJ2-2; D possibly corresponds to TRBD2 (6 bases). In germline, CDR1 is SGDLS, CDR2 YYNGEE. CDR3 length: 17 residues. Trimming left V 3 bases short and J 2 bases short, with 17 bases between. CDR3 protein: CASSADTREINTGELFF. CDR3 sequence (DNA): TGTGCCAGCAGCGCGGACACCCGGGAGATTAACACCGGGGAGCTGTTTTTT.

The rearrangement joins TRBV27 to TRBJ2-2; TRBD2 agrees at 11 bases. This CDR3 region has 16 residues. V lost 3 bases to trimming and J lost 8 bases; unmatched junction nucleotides: 8. Germline CDR1 is MNHEY and CDR2 is SMNVEV (reference sequence). This chain's CDR3 is CASSFLAGGSGGELFF. The CDR3 region has the DNA TGTGCCAGCAGTTTTTTAGCGGGAGGGTCGGGAGGGGAGCTGTTTTTT.

V gene TRBV11-3 combines with J gene TRBJ2-1; 10 bases map to TRBD2. The CDR3 runs to 15 residues. The J segment lost 5 bases and the V segment lost 5 bases, leaving 6 bases of the junction unmatched. CDR1 and CDR2 (germline): SGHNT, YENEEA. Here the CDR3 reads CASSTRLAGHNEQFF. The CDR3 DNA follows: TGTGCCAGCAGCACCCGACTAGCGGGCCACAATGAGCAGTTCTTC.

The rearrangement links TRBV2 to TRBJ2-5; 13 positions match TRBD2. The CDR3 runs to 16 residues. Trimming at V came to 6 bases and at J to 2 bases, leaving 6 bases not matched to a gene. Germline CDR1 is SNHLY and CDR2 is FYNNEI. CDR3 region: CASRPTSGRGQETQYF. The CDR3 DNA sequence: TGTGCCAGCAGGCCTACTAGCGGGAGGGGGCAAGAGACCCAGTACTTC.

This chain connects TRBV7-8 to TRBJ2-4; 7 bases match TRBD1. Germline CDR1 SGHVS, CDR2 FQNEAQ. Trimming took 5 bases from V and 0 from J; bases not matched to a gene: 7. This CDR3 has 16 residues. CDR3 in amino acids: CASSPGQSLAKNIQYF. The CDR3, as DNA: TGTGCCAGCAGCCCGGGACAGTCGCTAGCCAAAAACATTCAGTACTTC.

J is TRBJ2-3 and V is TRBV6-1; TRBD2 is a possible D gene (5 bases). CDR1 MNHNS and CDR2 SASEGT come from the germline V gene. V was shortened by 5 bases and J by 7 bases, with 16 bases between the two germline ends. This CDR3 region has 14 residues. The CDR3 DNA reads TGTGCCAGCAGTTCCCCACGAGAGGGCCATACGCAGTATTTT. Its translation is CASSSPREGHTQYF.

This chain links TRBV5-4 with TRBJ2-2; 8 bases match TRBD1. Germline V gives CDR1 SGHNT, CDR2 YYREEE (reference sequence). This CDR3 contains 13 residues. Trimming at V came to 3 bases and at J to 6 bases, leaving 1 base not matched to a gene. DNA for the CDR3: TGTGCCAGCAGCTCACAGGGGGCCGGGGAGCTGTTTTTT. It codes for CASSSQGAGELFF.

The chain recombines TRBV6-5 with TRBJ1-1; 11 positions match TRBD1. Germline CDR1 reads MNHEY; CDR2 reads SVGAGI. The CDR3 runs 15 residues. The J segment lost 5 bases and the V segment lost 5 bases, leaving 7 bases of the junction unmatched. CDR3 sequence (DNA): TGTGCCAGCAGTAAACGGACAGGGGGCGTGACTGAAGCTTTCTTT. Amino acid sequence: CASSKRTGGVTEAFF.

This rearrangement joins TRBV4-2 to TRBJ2-2, with D uncertain. The CDR3 runs to 15 residues. Germline values: CDR1 LGHNA, CDR2 YNFKEQ. V dropped 4 bases and J dropped 0 bases, with 9 bases sitting between them. CDR3 amino acids: CASSRGDSNTGELFF. In DNA, the CDR3 is TGTGCCAGCAGCCGAGGAGACTCGAACACCGGGGAGCTGTTTTTT.

This chain links TRBV19 with TRBJ2-3; 9 bases match TRBD1. The V segment lost 7 bases and the J segment 1 base; nucleotides outside the gene matches: 6. Germline values: CDR1 LNHDA, CDR2 SQIVND (reference sequence). This CDR3 has 15 amino acids. The CDR3 DNA reads TGTGCCAGTAATTTACAGGGGGCAGGCACAGATACGCAGTATTTT. Translated: CASNLQGAGTDTQYF.